This T cell receptor beta chain is drawn from a study of blood T cell repertoires in COVID-19. Study context: Acute and convalescent COVID-19 specimens originated in the United States, Italy and Spain. PBMCs, B-cell-depleted T cells, or T cells provided the cDNA or gDNA that made up the material.

In the source study's methods: Amplifying reference gene primers gave estimates of nucleated cell counts. Clones were read by immunoSEQ multiplex PCR, and TCRdb kept only the in-frame ones, dropping some. That table is the source of V, J and clone size, and D and trimming were worked out from the DNA. Of 95,000 to 150,000 clones listed, 78% were seen once; the top ten hold roughly 2%. The TCR sequence derives from a man aged 65 to 85 with acute or convalescent COVID-19. Sequenced: peripheral blood.

The CDR3, as DNA: TGTGCCAGCTCACCAGGGGCAGGGGGAGAAGCTTTCTTT. Encoded protein: CASSPGAGGEAFF. The rearrangement uses TRBV18 and TRBJ1-1; 7 bases match TRBD1. V gave up 2 bases and J gave up 8 bases; unmatched junction bases: 5. Germline values: CDR1 KGHSH, CDR2 LQKENI. The CDR3 is made up of 13 amino acids.